This T cell receptor (beta chain) was captured by sequencing in a study of blood T cell repertoires in COVID-19 (dated by TCRdb to the early 2020s). Context from the whole study: The collaborator samples originated in the United States, Italy and Spain and spanned the acute and convalescent phases of COVID-19. The samples were drawn from two sources: the first 160 participants of the ongoing ImmuneRACE study, and about 1,300 subjects contributed by 6 global collaborators. Where HLA class I and class II types were available, the types were taken from metadata supplied by the sample provider, not from assay-based typing. The repertoires were released in a freely available public database intended as a resource for research on the immune response to SARS-CoV-2. Sample metadata almost always included a de-identified subject ID, COVID-19 status, age in years and sex. The material from the prospective study consisted of cDNA or gDNA derived from T cells, B-cell-depleted T cells, or PBMCs. Subjects who had been exposed to COVID-19, were actively infected with it, or had recovered from it provided the deeply sampled blood TCRbeta repertoires that made up the dataset.

The immunoSEQ Assay, a bias-controlled multiplex PCR, was used to amplify TCRbeta CDR3 regions from genomic DNA. Concerning the study's data processing: Within the assay, amplification of reference gene primers was used to estimate how many nucleated cells each sample contained. To quantify the absolute abundance of each unique TCRbeta CDR3 rearrangement, sequence reads were collapsed and filtered. Productive Simpson clonality was computed per sample as the square root of Simpson's diversity index over productive rearrangements. TCRdb limited this immuneACCESS table to in-frame rearrangements with V and J called. A share of clones is missing; checked studies link under half to unresolved V genes, and the rest is unexplained. For V, J and clone size, that table is used; D and trimming come from the DNA. Within this sample are more than 300,000 clones, with 88% of them counted one time only. The ten largest clones add up to 6% to 8% of the sample.

The germline V gene (reference sequence) yields LNHDA for CDR1 and SQIVND for CDR2. V and J are truncated by 6 bases and 7 bases respectively, leaving an intervening sequence of 16 bases. From the cysteine through the phenylalanine, the CDR3 covers 15 amino acids. Solely the CDR3 DNA is kept, with 45 bases framed from the first base. As regards this clone: The antigen this receptor binds is unknown. The sample holds no much larger clone one base away, and base qualities are not on file.

At one collaborating source in Seattle, patients were enrolled during active infection and were followed longitudinally through the course of disease. Collaborating institutions collected whole blood in K2EDTA tubes following their own protocols. Collaborator samples were shipped for TCRbeta analysis as frozen whole blood, isolated PBMCs, or DNA extracted from either sample type. Summary of the overall study and its limitations: How much clinical and demographic metadata was included differed by source and by participant, and the metadata was provided uncurated.

The chain is encoded by TRBV19 joined to TRBJ1-6; the D gene is possibly TRBD1, with 5 bases matching. This TCR derives from a woman aged 70-85 years with COVID-19, enrolled during active disease. Sequencing was performed on peripheral blood. CDR3 region: CASRARDMKNSPLHF. The DNA reads as follows: TGTGCCAGTAGGGCCAGGGATATGAAAAATTCACCCCTCCACTTT.